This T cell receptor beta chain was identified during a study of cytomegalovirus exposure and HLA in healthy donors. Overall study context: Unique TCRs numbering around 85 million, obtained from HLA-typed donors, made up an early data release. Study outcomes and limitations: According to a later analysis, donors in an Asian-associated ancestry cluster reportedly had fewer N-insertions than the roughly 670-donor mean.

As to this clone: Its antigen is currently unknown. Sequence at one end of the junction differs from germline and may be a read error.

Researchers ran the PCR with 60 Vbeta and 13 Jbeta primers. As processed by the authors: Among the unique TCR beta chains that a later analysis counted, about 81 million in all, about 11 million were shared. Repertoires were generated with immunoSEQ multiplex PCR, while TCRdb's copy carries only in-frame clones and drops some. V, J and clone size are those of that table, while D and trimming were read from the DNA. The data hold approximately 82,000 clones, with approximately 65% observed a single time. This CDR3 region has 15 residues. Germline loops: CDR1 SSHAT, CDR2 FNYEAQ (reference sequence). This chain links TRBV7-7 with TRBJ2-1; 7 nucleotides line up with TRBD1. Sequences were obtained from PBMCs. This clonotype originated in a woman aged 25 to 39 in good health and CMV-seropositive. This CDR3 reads CASSPNSRGYNEQFF. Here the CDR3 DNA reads TGTGCTAGCAGCCCGAATTCCAGGGGGTACAATGAGCAGTTCTTC. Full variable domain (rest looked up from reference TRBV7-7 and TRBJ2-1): GAGVSQSPRYKVTKRGQDVTLRCDPISSHATLYWYQQALGQGPEFLTYFNYEAQPDKSGLPSDRFSAERPEGSISTLTIQRTEQRDSAMYRCASSPNSRGYNEQFFGPGTRLTVL.